Below are 13 T cell receptor beta chains sequenced from a single sample in a study of long-term antiretroviral therapy in people with HIV. It was version v3.0 of the immunoSEQ assay that was run at survey level. Generated by immunoSEQ multiplex PCR, the TCRdb table keeps only in-frame clones and is missing some. This sample has some 13,000 clones, with 80% found just once. The material was unsorted PBMCs, obtained 3.2 years before starting antiretroviral therapy. The receptors were gathered from a man between 35 and 55 years old with HIV.

CDR3: CASSPRLVGPDTQYF. The CDR3 bases are TGTGCCAGCAGCCCCCGACTAGTGGGGCCAGATACGCAGTATTTT. The V gene is TRBV9, the J gene TRBJ2-3, with D possibly TRBD2 on 6 matching bases. Germline CDR1 and CDR2: SGDLS and YYNGEE. With 4 bases removed from V and 4 bases from J, the gap between germline ends came to 16 bases. The CDR3 is 15 residues long.

The genes are TRBV18 and TRBJ1-1; unclear D gene. Germline assignment: CDR1 KGHSH and CDR2 LQKENI. The V and J ends lost 2 bases and 6 bases respectively, with 13 bases between them. This CDR3 region has 14 residues. The CDR3 DNA is TGTGCCAGCTCACCAGGCAGGTCGCGTGCTGAAGCTTTCTTT. Translation gives CASSPGRSRAEAFF. The full variable domain, in which reference TRBV18 and TRBJ1-1 provide the parts outside the CDR3, is NAGVMQNPRHLVRRRGQEARLRCSPMKGHSHVYWYRQLPEEGLKFMVYLQKENIIDESGMPKERFSAEFPKEGPSILRIQQVVRGDSAAYFCASSPGRSRAEAFFGQGTRLTVV.

The CDR3, as DNA: TGTGCCAGCAGCGGAGCGGAAATTTACAATGAGCAGTTCTTC. Its translation: CASSGAEIYNEQFF. The chain is built from TRBV9 and TRBJ2-1; TRBD2 might be the D (5 bases). The CDR3 is 14 amino acids. Trimming removed 3 bases from V and 4 bases from J, with 11 bases in between. From germline, CDR1 is SGDLS and CDR2 YYNGEE.

This clone was observed a single time. This chain uses TRBV5-1 with TRBJ2-7, with D perhaps TRBD2 (6 bases). Trimming cost V 5 bases and J 2 bases, with 14 bases left between them. Germline V gene data show CDR1 as SGHRS and CDR2 as YFSETQ. There are 14 residues in the CDR3. The CDR3 loop reads CASSTGSSAYEQYF. CDR3 sequence (DNA): TGCGCCAGCAGTACCGGGAGTTCTGCCTACGAGCAGTACTTC.

This clone was counted a few times. The rearrangement joins TRBV19 to TRBJ2-1; TRBD1 or TRBD2 may be the D gene (5 bases each). V lost 6 bases and J 7 bases, leaving 19 bases between the germline ends. Germline lookup yields CDR1 LNHDA and CDR2 SQIVND (reference sequence). The CDR3 has 15 residues. The chain's CDR3 is CASSRDEYLTNEQFF. The DNA of the CDR3 is TGTGCCAGTAGCAGGGACGAATATTTGACGAATGAGCAGTTCTTC.

V is TRBV11-2 and J is TRBJ2-5, with TRBD2 matching 7 bases. The V gene's germline CDR1 is SGHAT and CDR2 FQNNGV. Losses at the gene ends were 3 bases for V and 5 bases for J; bases not matched to a gene: 12. The CDR3 runs 16 residues. The DNA of the CDR3 is TGTGCCAGCAGCTTTTGGGGGGGAGCATTACGGGAGACCCAGTACTTC. Amino acids: CASSFWGGALRETQYF.

The CDR3 coding sequence is TGTGCCGCTAACAGGGGTCTTAATGAAAAACTGTTTTTT. It translates to CAANRGLNEKLFF. The rearrangement links TRBV30 to TRBJ1-4; 7 nucleotides line up with TRBD1. Trimming cost V 8 bases and J 4 bases; bases outside gene matches: 7. CDR1 and CDR2 (germline): GTSNPN, SVGIG (reference sequence). This CDR3 is built from 13 residues. The full variable domain, in which reference TRBV30 and TRBJ1-4 provide the parts outside the CDR3, is SQTIHQWPATLVQPVGSPLSLECTVEGTSNPNLYWYRQAAGRGLQLLFYSVGIGQISSEVPQNLSASRPQDRQFILSSKKLLLSDSGFYLCAANRGLNEKLFFGSGTQLSVL.

The CDR3 sequence: CASSIDPYQPQHF. Written as DNA, the CDR3 is TGTGCCAGTAGTATCGACCCCTATCAGCCCCAGCATTTT. This chain joins TRBV19 and TRBJ1-5; D is unresolved. V gave up 3 bases and J gave up 5 bases, with 8 bases separating them. Germline CDR1 reads LNHDA; CDR2 reads SQIVND (reference sequence). The CDR3 runs 13 residues.

J is TRBJ1-5 and V is TRBV19; D not resolved. V was cut by 5 bases and J by 4 bases, with 6 bases left in between. The germline gives CDR1 LNHDA, CDR2 SQIVND (reference sequence). The length of the CDR3 is 12 residues. The CDR3 coding sequence is TGTGCCAGTAGTGATAGGAATCAGCCCCAGCATTTT. Its translation is CASSDRNQPQHF.

The chain uses TRBV27 and TRBJ1-1, with D unresolved. This CDR3 spans 15 amino acids. The ends were cut back, 4 bases at V and 4 bases at J, with 16 bases in the middle. In germline, CDR1 is MNHEY, CDR2 SMNVEV (reference sequence). The CDR3 protein is CASSSLPGSTTEAFF. CDR3 DNA sequence: TGTGCCAGCAGTTCTCTCCCGGGGTCGACCACTGAAGCTTTCTTT.

The chain recombines TRBV11-2 with TRBJ1-5; perhaps TRBD1 as D (6 bases). Germline loops: CDR1 SGHAT, CDR2 FQNNGV. The germline V and J ends were trimmed by 1 base and 5 bases, with 9 bases remaining between them. The CDR3 contains 14 residues. The CDR3 here is CASSLGGGDQPQHF. The CDR3, as DNA: TGTGCCAGCAGCTTAGGAGGGGGAGATCAGCCCCAGCATTTT.

V is TRBV7-9 and J is TRBJ1-1; 7 nucleotides align to TRBD1. The germline V gene has CDR1 SEHNR and CDR2 FQNEAQ (reference sequence). There are 14 residues in the CDR3. V dropped 1 base and J dropped 7; count of bases not matched to a gene: 6. As DNA, the CDR3 is TGTGCCAGCAGCTTAGAGGGGGCGGGGATTGAAGCTTTCTTT. Its translation is CASSLEGAGIEAFF.

This sequence joins TRBV21-1 and TRBJ2-7; the table's D call TRBD2 went unverified against the DNA. TRBV21-1 is a pseudogene segment. CDR3 length: 16 residues. The CDR3: CASSGTSGGSSYEQYF. CDR3 coding DNA: TGTGCCAGCAGCGGGACTAGCGGGGGAAGCTCCTACGAGCAGTACTTC.